A few counts support the clone carrying this T cell receptor (beta chain). The sample originates from a study of neurological immune-mediated disorders. From the 5' RACE reads, TCRdb called clonotypes with MiXCR, one entry per CDR3 protein. The table records some 86,000 distinct CDR3 sequences, about 2.5% of them present only once. Trimming took off 2 bases at V and 0 bases at J, with 10 bases between the two ends. Germline assignment: CDR1 KGHSH and CDR2 LQKENI. The CDR3 covers 15 residues. Sequencing input: PBMCs. The gene calls are TRBV18 and TRBJ1-1; D unresolved. The TCR sequence derives from a woman in her 30s with multiple sclerosis. The DNA of the CDR3 is TGTGCCAGCTCACCAACGTCTCAAATGAACACTGAAGCTTTCTTT. Protein sequence: CASSPTSQMNTEAFF.